This T cell receptor (beta chain) stems from a study of T cell changes during pregnancy in multiple sclerosis. Trimming removed 2 bases at V and 4 bases at J, with 8 bases between. Germline loops: CDR1 SQVTM, CDR2 ANQGSEA. This CDR3 comprises 12 residues. Repertoires were generated with immunoSEQ multiplex PCR, while TCRdb's copy carries only in-frame clones and drops some. The top ten clones hold 7% to 10% of a sample with 25,000 to 30,000 clones, 85% of them seen once. The genes are TRBV29-1 and TRBJ1-1, with a weak D call TRBD1 (5 bases). Sequencing was performed on CD8+ T cells from peripheral blood mononuclear cells, taken after pregnancy. The receptor's source is a female donor with multiple sclerosis, enrolled in a pregnancy study. In nucleotides, the CDR3 is TGCAGCGTTGAAACCGGGGGCACTGAAGCTTTCTTT. Protein product: CSVETGGTEAFF.